Below are 16 T cell receptor beta chains sequenced from a single sample in a study of metastatic and nonmetastatic thyroid tumors. TCRdb redid the clone calls on the PCR reads using MiXCR. This sample has roughly 20,000 clones; about 20% occur once, and the top ten carry about 8.6%. No treatment had been given to any patient before thyroid surgery. Sequenced sample: adjacent normal tissue. All receptors derive from a female donor with papillary thyroid cancer or a benign thyroid nodule (not recorded which). Some clones in this sample may be carry-over from other donors' samples.

The chain couples TRBV11-1 to TRBJ2-5; D gene unclear. Between the trimmed V and J ends, which lost 5 bases and 5 bases, there was a span of 15 bases. This CDR3 region has 14 residues. Per germline, CDR1 SGHAT and CDR2 FQDESV (reference sequence). This CDR3 reads CASSRVGSLETQYF. Written as DNA, the CDR3 is TGTGCCAGCAGCCGCGTAGGGTCTCTGGAGACCCAGTACTTC.

This clone was counted only a few times. The genes are TRBV6-1 and TRBJ1-4; TRBD1 might be the D (6 bases). Per germline, CDR1 MNHNS and CDR2 SASEGT. The V gene lost 6 bases and the J gene lost 4 bases, with 12 bases spanning the gap. The CDR3 totals 14 residues. Here the CDR3 reads CASRQGGGNEKLFF. CDR3 DNA sequence: TGTGCCAGCAGACAGGGAGGAGGTAATGAAAAACTGTTTTTT.

This sequence joins TRBV10-3 and TRBJ2-7; no reliable D call. Per the germline V gene, CDR1 is ENHRY and CDR2 is SYGVKD. Trimming pared 6 bases from V and 5 bases from J, leaving 17 bases between. This CDR3 comprises 14 residues. The CDR3 protein is CAISSPLVRHEQYF. CDR3 nucleotides: TGTGCCATCAGCAGTCCCCTAGTTCGACACGAGCAGTACTTC.

This clone counts as medium-sized. J is TRBJ1-2 and V is TRBV30, with D possibly being TRBD1 (6 bases). Per germline, CDR1 GTSNPN and CDR2 SVGIG (reference sequence). Trimming shortened V by 2 bases and J by 5 bases, and 15 bases separated the two germline ends. The CDR3 runs 14 residues. CDR3 coding DNA: TGTGCCTGGAGTCTCCTAGGGACATCGTATGGCTACACCTTC. As protein: CAWSLLGTSYGYTF.

Judged by abundance, this clone is medium-sized. The chain couples TRBV20-1 to TRBJ2-1; D remains ambiguous. The CDR3 runs to 14 residues. Germline V lookup: CDR1 DFQATT, CDR2 SNEGSKA (reference sequence). V was cut by 1 base and J by 2 bases, with 9 bases left in between. The CDR3 region is CSARAGAAYNEQFF. CDR3 coding DNA: TGCAGTGCTAGAGCGGGTGCCGCCTACAATGAGCAGTTCTTC.

V is TRBV6-1 and J is TRBJ1-1; 7 bases are a match to TRBD1. Germline V gene sequence: CDR1 MNHNS, CDR2 SASEGT. J lost 2 bases, V lost 9 bases, and 12 bases had no gene match. The length of the CDR3 is 15 residues. This chain's CDR3 is CASMTGQPYNTEAFF. CDR3 nucleotide sequence: TGTGCCAGTATGACGGGACAGCCCTATAACACTGAAGCTTTCTTT.

With respect to this clone: This same CDR3 is encoded by further DNA sequences in the sample. J is TRBJ2-7 and V is TRBV5-1; D remains ambiguous. Germline V gene sequence: CDR1 SGHRS, CDR2 YFSETQ. The CDR3 sequence is 16 residues long. Trimming took off 0 bases at V and 0 bases at J, with 13 bases between the two ends. This chain's CDR3 is CASSLVGGRTSYEQYF. In DNA form, the CDR3 reads TGCGCCAGCAGCTTGGTCGGTGGAAGGACCTCCTACGAGCAGTACTTC.

In its sample, this clone was seen a few times. This chain links TRBV6-1 with TRBJ2-7, with a weak D call TRBD2 (5 bases). The V and J ends lost 10 bases and 3 bases respectively, with 28 bases between them. From germline, CDR1 is MNHNS and CDR2 SASEGT. This CDR3 region has 17 residues. CDR3 residues: CATESQRSSVDYYEQYV. For the CDR3, the DNA is TGTGCCACCGAGAGCCAGCGGTCCAGTGTCGATTACTACGAGCAGTACGTC.

The gene calls are TRBV27 and TRBJ2-1, with TRBD1 matching over 8 bases. The trim removed 1 base at V and 6 bases at J, leaving 8 bases unmatched. CDR1 is MNHEY and CDR2 is SMNVEV in the germline V gene (reference sequence). The length of the CDR3 is 16 residues. CDR3 sequence (DNA): TGTGCCAGCAGTTTATTTATCGGACAGGGCCTCAATGAGCAGTTCTTC. This sequence encodes CASSLFIGQGLNEQFF.

This clone was found a few times. V gene TRBV28 combines with J gene TRBJ2-3; TRBD2 agrees at 8 bases. V trimming: 2 bases; J trimming: 2 bases; junction bases outside the gene matches: 3. The CDR3 has 15 residues. The germline gives CDR1 MDHEN, CDR2 SYDVKM. As DNA, the CDR3 is TGTGCCAGCAGTTTACCTAGCGGGCTCACAGATACGCAGTATTTT. Translating it yields CASSLPSGLTDTQYF.

The chain links TRBV7-9 to TRBJ2-5; D possibly matches TRBD1 or TRBD2 (5 bases each). The CDR3 extends over 13 amino acids. Trimming stripped 5 bases from V and 5 bases from J, with 12 bases between. Germline lookup yields CDR1 SEHNR and CDR2 FQNEAQ (reference sequence). The CDR3 DNA reads TGTGCCAGCAGCACTGACGGGACGGAGACCCAGTACTTC. It yields the protein CASSTDGTETQYF.

The J gene is TRBJ2-2, the V gene TRBV7-9; no clear D. The CDR3 consists of 14 residues. Trimming shortened V by 5 bases and J by 6 bases, and 13 bases separated the two germline ends. Germline V gene sequence: CDR1 SEHNR, CDR2 FQNEAQ (reference sequence). CDR3: CASSPGPQAGELFF. The CDR3 bases are TGTGCCAGCAGCCCAGGACCCCAGGCCGGGGAGCTGTTTTTT.

This rearrangement joins TRBV11-2 to TRBJ2-1; D call uncertain. Germline CDR1 and CDR2: SGHAT and FQNNGV. The CDR3 runs to 11 residues. Trimming shortened V by 3 bases and J by 9 bases, and 6 bases separated the two germline ends. The CDR3 loop reads CASSLESEQFF. The CDR3 nucleotides are TGTGCCAGCAGCTTGGAAAGTGAGCAGTTCTTC.

This chain joins TRBV28 and TRBJ1-2; the match to TRBD1 covers 7 bases. CDR3 size: 13 residues. J gave up 7 bases and V 6 bases, and 8 bases lay outside the gene matches. In germline, CDR1 is MDHEN, CDR2 SYDVKM. The CDR3 spells CASSGGQLSGYTF. Written as DNA, the CDR3 is TGTGCCAGCAGCGGGGGACAGTTGTCTGGCTACACCTTC.

This sequence joins TRBV12-3 or TRBV12-4 and TRBJ2-7; tentatively, D is TRBD2 (5 bases). The CDR3 consists of 13 residues. V dropped 4 bases and J dropped 4 bases, with 11 bases sitting between them. CDR3 protein: CASSSDRGYEQYF. The CDR3 DNA reads as TGTGCCAGCAGTTCGGACCGAGGGTACGAGCAGTACTTC.

This clone was counted at least ten times. The chain recombines TRBV29-1 with TRBJ2-1, with D perhaps assigned TRBD1 or TRBD2 (6 bases each). The ends were cut back, 4 bases at V and 4 bases at J, with 17 bases in the middle. The germline gives CDR1 SQVTM, CDR2 ANQGSEA. The CDR3 length is 15 residues. The CDR3 region is CSVGVRGANYNEQFF. The CDR3 bases are TGCAGCGTTGGGGTGAGGGGGGCTAATTACAATGAGCAGTTCTTC.